This TCR beta chain stems from a study of neurological immune-mediated disorders. Study-wide points: On phylogenetic grouping, the repertoires of 18 of 34 multiple sclerosis patients fell within one related-CDR3 cluster, constituting a possible signature.

Time point given: longitudinal time-point 3. MiXCR, run by TCRdb on the 5' RACE reads, gives a single entry per CDR3 protein. The sample shows about 81,000 distinct CDR3 sequences, around 4% of them seen only once. This clonotype was seen many times. Its antigen is not identified. CDR1 is SGHRS, CDR2 YFSETQ, per germline. The CDR3 consists of 15 residues. V lost 4 bases and J lost 6; bases outside the gene matches: 10. The TCR comes from an older woman with multiple sclerosis. The rearrangement links TRBV5-1 to TRBJ2-7; 10 bases map to TRBD1. Sequenced sample: PBMCs. The CDR3 DNA sequence: TGCGCCAGCAGCCCCGGCAGGACAGGGGGTAGCGAGCAGTACTTC. The encoded protein is CASSPGRTGGSEQYF.